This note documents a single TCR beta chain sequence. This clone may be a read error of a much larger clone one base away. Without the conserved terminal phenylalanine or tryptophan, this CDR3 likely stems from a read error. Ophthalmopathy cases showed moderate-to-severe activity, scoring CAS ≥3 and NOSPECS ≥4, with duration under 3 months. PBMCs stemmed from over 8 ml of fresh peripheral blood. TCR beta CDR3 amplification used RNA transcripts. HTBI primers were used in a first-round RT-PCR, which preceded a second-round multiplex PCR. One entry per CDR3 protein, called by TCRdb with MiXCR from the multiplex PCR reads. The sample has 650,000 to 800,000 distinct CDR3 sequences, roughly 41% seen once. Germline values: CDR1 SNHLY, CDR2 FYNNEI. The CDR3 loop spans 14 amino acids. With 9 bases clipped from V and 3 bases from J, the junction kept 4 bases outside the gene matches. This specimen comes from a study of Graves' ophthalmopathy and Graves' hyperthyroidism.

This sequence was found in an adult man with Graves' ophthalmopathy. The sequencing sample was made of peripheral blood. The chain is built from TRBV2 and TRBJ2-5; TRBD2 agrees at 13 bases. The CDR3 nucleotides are TGTGCCAGAGACGGGACTAGCGGGAAAGAGACCCAGTACATC. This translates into CARDGTSGKETQYI.